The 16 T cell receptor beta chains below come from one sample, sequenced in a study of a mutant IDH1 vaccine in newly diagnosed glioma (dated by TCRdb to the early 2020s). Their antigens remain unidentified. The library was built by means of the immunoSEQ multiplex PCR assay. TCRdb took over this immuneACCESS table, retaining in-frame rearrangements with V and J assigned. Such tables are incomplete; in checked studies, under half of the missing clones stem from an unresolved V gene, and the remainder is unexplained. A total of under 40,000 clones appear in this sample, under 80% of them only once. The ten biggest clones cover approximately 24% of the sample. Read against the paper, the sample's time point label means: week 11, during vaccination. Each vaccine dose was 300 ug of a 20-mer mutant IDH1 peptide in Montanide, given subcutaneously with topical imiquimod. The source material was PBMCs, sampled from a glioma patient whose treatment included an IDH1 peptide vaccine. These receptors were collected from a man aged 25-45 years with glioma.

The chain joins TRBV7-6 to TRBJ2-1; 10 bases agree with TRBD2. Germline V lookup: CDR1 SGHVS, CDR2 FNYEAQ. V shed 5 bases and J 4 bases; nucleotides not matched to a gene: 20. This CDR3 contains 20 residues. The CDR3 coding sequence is TGTGCCAGCAGCCCATTATCGGGACTAGCGTCAAAGCGATATTACAATGAGCAGTTCTTC. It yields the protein CASSPLSGLASKRYYNEQFF.

The CDR3 spells CASSLEGAGYGYTF. CDR3 in DNA: TGTGCCAGCAGCTTGGAAGGGGCCGGCTATGGCTACACCTTC. The rearrangement joins TRBV5-6 to TRBJ1-2, with a tentative D call TRBD1 (5 bases). The CDR3 sequence is 14 residues long. Germline V gives CDR1 SGHDT, CDR2 YYEEEE. V lost 0 bases to trimming and J lost 4 bases, with 10 bases between them.

The CDR3 here is CASSWTGDSMEQYF. DNA for the CDR3: TGCGCCAGCAGCTGGACCGGGGACAGCATGGAGCAGTACTTC. The rearrangement joins TRBV5-1 to TRBJ2-7; TRBD1 matches at 7 bases. The CDR3 totals 14 residues. Per germline, CDR1 SGHRS and CDR2 YFSETQ. V gave up 3 bases and J gave up 7 bases; unmatched junction bases: 10.

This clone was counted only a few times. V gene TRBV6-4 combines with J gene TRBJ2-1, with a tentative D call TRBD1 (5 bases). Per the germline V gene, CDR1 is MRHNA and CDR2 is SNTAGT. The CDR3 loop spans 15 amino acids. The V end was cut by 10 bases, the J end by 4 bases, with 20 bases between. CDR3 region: CATQSGASEYNEQFF. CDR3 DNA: TGTGCCACCCAGAGTGGGGCCAGCGAGTACAATGAGCAGTTCTTC.

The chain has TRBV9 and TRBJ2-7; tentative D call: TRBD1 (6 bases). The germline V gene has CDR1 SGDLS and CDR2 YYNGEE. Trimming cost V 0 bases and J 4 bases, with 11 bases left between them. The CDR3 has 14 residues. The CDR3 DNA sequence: TGTGCCAGCAGCGTAGTAGGGGGTTCTTACGAGCAGTACTTC. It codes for CASSVVGGSYEQYF.

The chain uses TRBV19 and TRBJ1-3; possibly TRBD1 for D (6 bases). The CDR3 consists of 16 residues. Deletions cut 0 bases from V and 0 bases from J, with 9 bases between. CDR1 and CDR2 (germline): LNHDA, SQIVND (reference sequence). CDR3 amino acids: CASSIDRQDSGNTIYF. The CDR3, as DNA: TGTGCCAGTAGTATAGATCGACAGGACTCTGGAAACACCATATATTTT.

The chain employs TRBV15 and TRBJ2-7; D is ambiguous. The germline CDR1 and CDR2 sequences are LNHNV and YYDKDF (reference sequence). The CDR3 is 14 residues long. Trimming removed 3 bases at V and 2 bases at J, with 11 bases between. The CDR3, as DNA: TGTGCCACCAGCAGGGGAAGTATCCCCTACGAGCAGTACTTC. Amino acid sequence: CATSRGSIPYEQYF.

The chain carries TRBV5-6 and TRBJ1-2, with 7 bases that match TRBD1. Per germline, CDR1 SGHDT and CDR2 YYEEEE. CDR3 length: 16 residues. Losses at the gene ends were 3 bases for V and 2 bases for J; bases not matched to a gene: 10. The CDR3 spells CASSSFEGQQNYGYTF. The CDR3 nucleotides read TGTGCCAGCAGCTCTTTTGAGGGACAGCAAAACTATGGCTACACCTTC.

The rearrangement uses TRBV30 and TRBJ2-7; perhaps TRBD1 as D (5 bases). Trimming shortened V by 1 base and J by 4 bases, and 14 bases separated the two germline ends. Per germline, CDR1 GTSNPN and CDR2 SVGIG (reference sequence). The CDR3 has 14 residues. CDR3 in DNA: TGTGCCTGGAGTGGGAGACAGTTACTATACGAGCAGTACTTC. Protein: CAWSGRQLLYEQYF.

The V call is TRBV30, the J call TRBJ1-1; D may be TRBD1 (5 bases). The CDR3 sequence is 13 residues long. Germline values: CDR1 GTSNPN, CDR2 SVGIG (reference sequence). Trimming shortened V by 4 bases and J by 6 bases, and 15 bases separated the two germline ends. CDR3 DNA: TGTGCCTGGACGACGGAGGGGTGGTCTGAAGCTTTCTTT. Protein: CAWTTEGWSEAFF.

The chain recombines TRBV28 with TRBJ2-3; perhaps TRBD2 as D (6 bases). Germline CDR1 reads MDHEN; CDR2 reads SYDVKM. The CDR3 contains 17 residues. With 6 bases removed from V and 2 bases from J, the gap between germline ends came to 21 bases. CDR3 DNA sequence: TGTGCCAGCAGCCAAGCCGGGACTCACCTTTACACAGATACGCAGTATTTT. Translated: CASSQAGTHLYTDTQYF.

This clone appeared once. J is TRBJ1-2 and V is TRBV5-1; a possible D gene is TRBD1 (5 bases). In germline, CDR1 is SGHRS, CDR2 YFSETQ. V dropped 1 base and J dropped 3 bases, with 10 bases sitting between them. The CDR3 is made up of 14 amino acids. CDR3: CASSLRGWDYGYTF. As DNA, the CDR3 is TGCGCCAGCAGCTTGCGGGGCTGGGACTATGGCTACACCTTC.

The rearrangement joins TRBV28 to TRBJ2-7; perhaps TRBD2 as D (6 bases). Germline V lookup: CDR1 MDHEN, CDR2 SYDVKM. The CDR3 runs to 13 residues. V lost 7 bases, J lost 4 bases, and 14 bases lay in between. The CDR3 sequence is CASTVIGGYEQYF. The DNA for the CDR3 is TGTGCCAGCACCGTTATCGGGGGTTACGAGCAGTACTTC.

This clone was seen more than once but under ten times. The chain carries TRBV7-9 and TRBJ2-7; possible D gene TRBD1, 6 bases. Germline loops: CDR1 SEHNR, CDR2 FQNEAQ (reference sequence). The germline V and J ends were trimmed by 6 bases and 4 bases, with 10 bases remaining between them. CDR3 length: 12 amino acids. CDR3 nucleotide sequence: TGTGCCAGCAGTTTACAGGGATACGAGCAGTACTTC. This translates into CASSLQGYEQYF.

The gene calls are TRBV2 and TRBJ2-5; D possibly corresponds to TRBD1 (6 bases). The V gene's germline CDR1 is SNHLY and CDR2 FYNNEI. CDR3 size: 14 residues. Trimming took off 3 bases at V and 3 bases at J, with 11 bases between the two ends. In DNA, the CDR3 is TGTGCCAGCAGTGAGACAGGTTCCAAAGAGACCCAGTACTTC. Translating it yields CASSETGSKETQYF.

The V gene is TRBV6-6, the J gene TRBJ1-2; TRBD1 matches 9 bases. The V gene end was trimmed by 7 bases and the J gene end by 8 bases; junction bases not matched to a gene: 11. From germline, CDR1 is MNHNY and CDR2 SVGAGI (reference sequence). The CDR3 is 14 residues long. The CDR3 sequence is CASTLQDRGGGYTF. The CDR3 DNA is TGTGCCAGCACCCTACAGGACAGGGGTGGAGGCTACACCTTC.